A selection of T cell receptor beta chains follows, all from one sample in a study of T cell responses to AZD1222 COVID-19 vaccine. Profiled with immunoSEQ multiplex PCR; TCRdb holds only in-frame clones, not every one. The sample has some 120,000 clones; 80% to 95% are singletons. Source: peripheral blood, taken on day 0 of AZD1222 vaccination. Every receptor here comes from an adult in good health. CDR3s include the opening cysteine and the closing phenylalanine or tryptophan. The D gene is left open where the match is weak. Size tells how often a clone was seen (once, few, many) or the class of an expanded clone, and some rows leave it out.

d_gene	v_gene	j_gene	abundance	CDR3aa	CDR3nt
-	TRBV9	TRBJ2-3	-	CASSVEGRPTDTQYF	TGTGCCAGCAGCGTAGAAGGGCGTCCAACAGATACGCAGTATTTT
TRBD1	TRBV27	TRBJ2-7	-	CASSSTGTGGVEQYF	TGTGCCAGCAGTTCGACCGGGACAGGGGGAGTCGAGCAGTACTTC
-	TRBV5-1	TRBJ2-1	-	CASSQAGSYNEQFF	TGCGCCAGCTCCCAAGCGGGCTCCTACAATGAGCAGTTCTTC
TRBD1	TRBV15	TRBJ1-2	-	CATSRDRTGDSYGYTF	TGTGCCACCAGCAGAGACAGGACAGGGGACAGCTATGGCTACACCTTC
TRBD2	TRBV5-4	TRBJ2-3	-	CASSLPTSGKWRTQYF	TGTGCCAGCAGCTTACCAACTAGCGGGAAATGGAGGACGCAGTATTTT
-	TRBV19	TRBJ2-3	few	CASSIWDGAETDTQYF	TGTGCCAGTAGTATTTGGGACGGCGCTGAGACAGATACGCAGTATTTT
TRBD1	TRBV24-1	TRBJ1-2	once	CATKGTGGDYGYTF	TGTGCCACCAAAGGGACAGGGGGAGACTATGGCTACACCTTC
-	TRBV2	TRBJ2-7	-	CASSDRGQSYEQYF	TGTGCCAGCAGTGACAGGGGCCAGTCCTACGAGCAGTACTTC
-	TRBV14	TRBJ2-3	-	CASSHGDTQYF	TGTGCCAGCAGCCATGGAGACACGCAGTATTTT
TRBD2	TRBV2	TRBJ2-3	-	CASNSGRGTDTQYF	TGTGCCAGCAATAGCGGGCGGGGGACAGATACGCAGTATTTT
TRBD1	TRBV3-1/TRBV3-2	TRBJ1-2	-	CASSPLWDRDGYTF	TGTGCCAGCAGCCCACTCTGGGACAGGGACGGCTACACCTTC
-	TRBV7-3	TRBJ1-1	-	CASSLGHQTTEAFF	TGTGCCAGCAGCTTGGGACATCAAACCACTGAAGCTTTCTTT
-	TRBV28	TRBJ1-5	-	CASREQGRNQPQHF	TGTGCCAGCAGGGAACAGGGTCGGAATCAGCCCCAGCATTTT
-	TRBV3-1/TRBV3-2	TRBJ1-2	-	CASSQGSQVNYGYTF	TGTGCCAGCAGCCAAGGTTCCCAGGTGAACTATGGCTACACCTTC
-	TRBV7-9	TRBJ1-4	-	CASSIGDILNEKLFF	TGTGCCAGCAGCATTGGGGACATACTTAATGAAAAACTGTTTTTT
TRBD1	TRBV29-1	TRBJ1-1	-	CSVNRGRWTEAFF	TGCAGCGTTAACAGGGGCAGATGGACTGAAGCTTTCTTT
TRBD2	TRBV7-8	TRBJ2-1	-	CASSLGLAGVLSYNEQFF	TGTGCCAGCAGCCTAGGACTAGCGGGAGTCCTATCCTACAATGAGCAGTTCTTC
-	TRBV15	TRBJ1-3	-	CATSRDDAASGNTIYF	TGTGCCACCAGCAGAGATGACGCAGCTTCTGGAAACACCATATATTTT